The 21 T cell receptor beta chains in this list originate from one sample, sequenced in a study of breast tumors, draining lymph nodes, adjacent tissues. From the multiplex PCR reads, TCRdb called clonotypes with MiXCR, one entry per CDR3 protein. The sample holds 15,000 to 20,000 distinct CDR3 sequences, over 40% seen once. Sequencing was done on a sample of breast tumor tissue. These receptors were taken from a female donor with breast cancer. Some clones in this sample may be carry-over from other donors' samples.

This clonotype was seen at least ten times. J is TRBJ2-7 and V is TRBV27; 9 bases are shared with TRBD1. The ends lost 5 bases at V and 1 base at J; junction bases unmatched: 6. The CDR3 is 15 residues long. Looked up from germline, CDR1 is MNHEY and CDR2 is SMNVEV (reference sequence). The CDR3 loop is CASSPRTGASYEQYF. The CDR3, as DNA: TGTGCCAGCAGTCCCCGGACAGGGGCGTCCTACGAGCAGTACTTC.

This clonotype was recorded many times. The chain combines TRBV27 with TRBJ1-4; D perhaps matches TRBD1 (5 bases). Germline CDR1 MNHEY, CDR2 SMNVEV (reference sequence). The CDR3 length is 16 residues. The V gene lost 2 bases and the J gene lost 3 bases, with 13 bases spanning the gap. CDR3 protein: CASSLNRGVPNEKLFF. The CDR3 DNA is TGTGCCAGCAGTTTAAATAGGGGAGTTCCTAATGAAAAACTGTTTTTT. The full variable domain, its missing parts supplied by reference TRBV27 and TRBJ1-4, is EAQVTQNPRYLITVTGKKLTVTCSQNMNHEYMSWYRQDPGLGLRQIYYSMNVEVTDKGDVPEGYKVSRKEKRNFPLILESPSPNQTSLYFCASSLNRGVPNEKLFFGSGTQLSVL.

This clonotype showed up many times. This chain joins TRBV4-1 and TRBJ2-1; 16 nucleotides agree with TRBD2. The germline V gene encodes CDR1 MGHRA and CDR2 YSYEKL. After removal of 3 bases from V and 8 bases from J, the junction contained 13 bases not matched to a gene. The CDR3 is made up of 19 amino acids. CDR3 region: CASSHPGLAGGANRDEQFF. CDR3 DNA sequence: TGCGCCAGCAGCCATCCGGGACTAGCGGGAGGGGCGAATAGGGATGAGCAGTTCTTC.

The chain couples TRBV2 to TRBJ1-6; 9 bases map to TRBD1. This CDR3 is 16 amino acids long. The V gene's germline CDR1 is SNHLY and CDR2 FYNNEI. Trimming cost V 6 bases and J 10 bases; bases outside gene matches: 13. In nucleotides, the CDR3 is TGTGCCAGCAGAGGGACAGGGATCCCGTCGGGATCACCCCTCCACTTT. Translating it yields CASRGTGIPSGSPLHF.

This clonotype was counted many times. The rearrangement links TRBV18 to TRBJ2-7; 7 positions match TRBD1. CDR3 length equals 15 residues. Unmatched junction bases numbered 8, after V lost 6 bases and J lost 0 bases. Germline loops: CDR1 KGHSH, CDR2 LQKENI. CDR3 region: CASSSPGQSSYEQYF. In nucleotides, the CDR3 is TGTGCCAGCTCGTCCCCGGGACAGAGCTCCTACGAGCAGTACTTC.

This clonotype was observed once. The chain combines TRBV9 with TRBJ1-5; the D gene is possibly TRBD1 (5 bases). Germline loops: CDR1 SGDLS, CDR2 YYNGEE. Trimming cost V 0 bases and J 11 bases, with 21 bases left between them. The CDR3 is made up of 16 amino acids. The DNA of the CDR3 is TGTGCCAGCAGCGTAGAAGGCGGGACCTTCCAAGAGACCCAGCATTTT. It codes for CASSVEGGTFQETQHF.

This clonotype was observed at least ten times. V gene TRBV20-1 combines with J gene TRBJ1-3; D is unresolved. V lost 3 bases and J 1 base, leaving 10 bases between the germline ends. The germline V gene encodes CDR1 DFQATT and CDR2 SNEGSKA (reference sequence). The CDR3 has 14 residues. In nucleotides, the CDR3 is TGCAGTGCTAGTAGGCCAGGATCTGGAAACACCATATATTTT. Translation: CSASRPGSGNTIYF.

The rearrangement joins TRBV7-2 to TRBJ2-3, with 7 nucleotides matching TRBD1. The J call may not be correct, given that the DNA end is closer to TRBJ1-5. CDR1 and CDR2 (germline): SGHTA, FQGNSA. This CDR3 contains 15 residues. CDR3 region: CASSIQGSGTDTQHF. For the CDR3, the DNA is TGTGCCAGCAGCATACAGGGGAGTGGCACAGATACGCAGCATTTT.

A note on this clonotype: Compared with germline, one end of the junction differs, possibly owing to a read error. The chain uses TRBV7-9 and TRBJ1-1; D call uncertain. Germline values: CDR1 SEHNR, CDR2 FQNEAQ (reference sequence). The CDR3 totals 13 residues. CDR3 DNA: TGTGCCAGCATCTTAGTAGAGAACACTGAAGCTTTCTTT. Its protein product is CASILVENTEAFF. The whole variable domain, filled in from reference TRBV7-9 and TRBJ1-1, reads DTGVSQNPRHKITKRGQNVTFRCDPISEHNRLYWYRQTLGQGPEFLTYFQNEAQLEKSRLLSDRFSAERPKGSFSTLEIQRTEQGDSAMYLCASILVENTEAFFGQGTRLTVV.

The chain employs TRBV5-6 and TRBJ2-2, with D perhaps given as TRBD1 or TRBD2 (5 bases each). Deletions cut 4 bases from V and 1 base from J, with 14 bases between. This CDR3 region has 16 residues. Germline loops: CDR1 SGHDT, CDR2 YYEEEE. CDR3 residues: CASSEWGRMNTGELFF. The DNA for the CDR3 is TGTGCCAGCAGCGAATGGGGGAGAATGAACACCGGGGAGCTGTTTTTT.

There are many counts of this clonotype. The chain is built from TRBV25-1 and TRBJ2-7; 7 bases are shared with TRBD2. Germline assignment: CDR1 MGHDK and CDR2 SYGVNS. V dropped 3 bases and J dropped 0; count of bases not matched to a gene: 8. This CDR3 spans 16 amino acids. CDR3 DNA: TGTGCCAGCAGTGAGGGGGGGGGGGTTACCTCCTACGAGCAGTACTTC. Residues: CASSEGGGVTSYEQYF.

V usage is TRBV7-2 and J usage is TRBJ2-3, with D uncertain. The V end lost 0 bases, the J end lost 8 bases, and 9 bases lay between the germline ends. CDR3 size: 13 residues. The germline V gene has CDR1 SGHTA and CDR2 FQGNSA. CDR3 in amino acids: CASSLALRSTQYF. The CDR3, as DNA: TGTGCCAGCAGCTTAGCGCTGAGAAGTACGCAGTATTTT. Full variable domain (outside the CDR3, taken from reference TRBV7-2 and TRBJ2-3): GAGVSQSPSNKVTEKGKDVELRCDPISGHTALYWYRQSLGQGLEFLIYFQGNSAPDKSGLPSDRFSAERTGGSVSTLTIQRTQQEDSAVYLCASSLALRSTQYFGPGTRLTVL.

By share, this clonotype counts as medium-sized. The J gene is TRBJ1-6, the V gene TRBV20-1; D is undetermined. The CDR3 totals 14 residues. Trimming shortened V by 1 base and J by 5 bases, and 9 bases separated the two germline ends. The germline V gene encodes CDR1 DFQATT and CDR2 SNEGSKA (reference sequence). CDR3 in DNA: TGCAGTGCTAGAGGCAGCATTAATAATTCACCCCTCCACTTT. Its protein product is CSARGSINNSPLHF.

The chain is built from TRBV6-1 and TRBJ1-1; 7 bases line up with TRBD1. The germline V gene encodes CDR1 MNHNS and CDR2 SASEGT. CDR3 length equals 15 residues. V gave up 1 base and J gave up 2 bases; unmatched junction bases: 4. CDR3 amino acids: CASSEGTGFNTEAFF. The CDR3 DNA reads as TGTGCCAGCAGTGAAGGGACAGGTTTTAACACTGAAGCTTTCTTT.

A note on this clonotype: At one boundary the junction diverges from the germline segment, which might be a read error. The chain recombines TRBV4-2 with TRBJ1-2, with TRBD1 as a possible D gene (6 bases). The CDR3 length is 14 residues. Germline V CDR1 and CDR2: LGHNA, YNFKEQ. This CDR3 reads CVSSQDGGLWGCTF. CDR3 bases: TGTGTCAGCAGCCAAGATGGGGGGCTGTGGGGCTGCACCTTC.

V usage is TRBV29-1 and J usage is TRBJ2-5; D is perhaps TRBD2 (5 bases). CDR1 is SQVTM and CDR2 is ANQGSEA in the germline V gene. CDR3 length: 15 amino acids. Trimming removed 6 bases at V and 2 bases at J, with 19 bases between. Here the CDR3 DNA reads TGCAGCGTCCGCCGGGGATACGACCGACAAGAGACCCAGTACTTC. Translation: CSVRRGYDRQETQYF. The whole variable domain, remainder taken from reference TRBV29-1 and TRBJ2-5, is SAVISQKPSRDICQRGTSLTIQCQVDSQVTMMFWYRQQPGQSLTLIATANQGSEATYESGFVIDKFPISRPNLTFSTLTVSNMSPEDSSIYLCSVRRGYDRQETQYFGPGTRLLVL.

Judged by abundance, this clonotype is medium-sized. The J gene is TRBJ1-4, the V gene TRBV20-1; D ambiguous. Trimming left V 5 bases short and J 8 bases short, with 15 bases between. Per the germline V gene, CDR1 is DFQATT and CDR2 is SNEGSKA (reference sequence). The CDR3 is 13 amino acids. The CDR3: CSAETAVGEKLFF. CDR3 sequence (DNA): TGCAGTGCTGAGACGGCTGTTGGGGAAAAACTGTTTTTT.

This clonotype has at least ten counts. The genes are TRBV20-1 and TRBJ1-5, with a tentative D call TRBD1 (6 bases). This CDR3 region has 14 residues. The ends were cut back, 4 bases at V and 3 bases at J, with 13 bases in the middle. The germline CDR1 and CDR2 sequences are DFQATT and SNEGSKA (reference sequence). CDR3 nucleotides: TGCAGTGCTACGAACTACAGGGTCAATCAGCCCCAGCATTTT. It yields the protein CSATNYRVNQPQHF.

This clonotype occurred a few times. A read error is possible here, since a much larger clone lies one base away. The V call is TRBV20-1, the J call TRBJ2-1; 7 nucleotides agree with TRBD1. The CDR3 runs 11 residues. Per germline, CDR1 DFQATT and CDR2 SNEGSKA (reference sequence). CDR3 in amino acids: CSARGYNEQSF. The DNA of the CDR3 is TGCAGTGCCAGGGGGTACAATGAGCAGTCCTTC.

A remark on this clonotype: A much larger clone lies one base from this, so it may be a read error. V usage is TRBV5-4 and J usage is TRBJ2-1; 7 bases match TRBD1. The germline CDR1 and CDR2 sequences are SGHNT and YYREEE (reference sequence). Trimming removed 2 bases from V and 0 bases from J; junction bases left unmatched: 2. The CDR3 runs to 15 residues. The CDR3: CASSLDRASYNEQFF. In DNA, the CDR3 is TGTGCCAGCAGCTTAGACAGGGCCTCCTACAATGAGCAGTTCTTC.

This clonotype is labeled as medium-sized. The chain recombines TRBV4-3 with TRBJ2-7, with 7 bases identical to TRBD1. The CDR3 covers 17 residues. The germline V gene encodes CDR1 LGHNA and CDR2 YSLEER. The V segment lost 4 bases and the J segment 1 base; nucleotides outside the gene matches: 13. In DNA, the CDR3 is TGCGCCAGCAGCCCACGGTTGGGACAGTCAAGTTCCTACGAGCAGTACTTC. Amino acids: CASSPRLGQSSSYEQYF.